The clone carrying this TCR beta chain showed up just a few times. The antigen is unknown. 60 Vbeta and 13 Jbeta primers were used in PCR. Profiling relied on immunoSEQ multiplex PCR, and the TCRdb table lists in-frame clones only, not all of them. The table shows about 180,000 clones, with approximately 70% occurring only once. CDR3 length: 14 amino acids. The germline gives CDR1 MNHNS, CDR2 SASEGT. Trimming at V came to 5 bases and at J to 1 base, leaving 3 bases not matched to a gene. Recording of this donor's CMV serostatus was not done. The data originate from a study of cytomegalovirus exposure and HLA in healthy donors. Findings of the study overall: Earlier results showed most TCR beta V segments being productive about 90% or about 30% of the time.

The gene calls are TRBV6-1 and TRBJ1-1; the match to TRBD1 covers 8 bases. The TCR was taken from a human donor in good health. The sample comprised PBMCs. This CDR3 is CASSPTGGNTEAFF. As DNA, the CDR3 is TGTGCCAGCAGTCCCACAGGGGGGAACACTGAAGCTTTCTTT.